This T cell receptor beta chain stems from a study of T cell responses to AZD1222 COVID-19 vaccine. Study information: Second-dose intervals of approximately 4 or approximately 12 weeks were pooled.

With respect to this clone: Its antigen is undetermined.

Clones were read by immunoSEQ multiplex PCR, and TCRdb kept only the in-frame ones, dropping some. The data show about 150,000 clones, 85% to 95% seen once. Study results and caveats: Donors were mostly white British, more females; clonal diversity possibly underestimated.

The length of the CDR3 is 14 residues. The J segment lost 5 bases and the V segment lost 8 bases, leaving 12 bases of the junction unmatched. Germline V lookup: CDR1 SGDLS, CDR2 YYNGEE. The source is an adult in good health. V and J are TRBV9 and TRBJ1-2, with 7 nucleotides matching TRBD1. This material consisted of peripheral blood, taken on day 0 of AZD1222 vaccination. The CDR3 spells CASSTTGVYYGYTF. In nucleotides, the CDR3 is TGTGCCAGTAGCACCACAGGGGTTTATTATGGCTACACCTTC.